This T cell receptor (beta chain) was retrieved from a study of blood T cell repertoires in COVID-19. The overall study: Material from acute and convalescent COVID-19 was sourced from the United States, Italy and Spain. From T cells, B-cell-depleted T cells, or PBMCs came the material, which was cDNA or gDNA.

Under the authors' procedure: Estimation of nucleated cell counts was performed using reference gene primer amplification. The method was immunoSEQ multiplex PCR; TCRdb's version includes in-frame clones alone and lacks a portion of them. V and J calls and clone size are as listed in that table; D and trimming were resolved from the DNA. The table has 180,000 or so clones, 70% to 90% seen once. Germline assignment: CDR1 SEHNR and CDR2 FQNEAQ (reference sequence). CDR3 length: 14 amino acids. V was trimmed by 5 bases and J by 2 bases, leaving 13 bases between them. This receptor was obtained from a man between 60 and 70 years old with acute or convalescent COVID-19. The chain couples TRBV7-9 to TRBJ2-7; D gene uncertain. Sequences were obtained from peripheral blood. The CDR3 bases are TGTGCCAGCAGCCCACCTCAGGTTACCTACGAGCAGTACTTC. Its protein is CASSPPQVTYEQYF.